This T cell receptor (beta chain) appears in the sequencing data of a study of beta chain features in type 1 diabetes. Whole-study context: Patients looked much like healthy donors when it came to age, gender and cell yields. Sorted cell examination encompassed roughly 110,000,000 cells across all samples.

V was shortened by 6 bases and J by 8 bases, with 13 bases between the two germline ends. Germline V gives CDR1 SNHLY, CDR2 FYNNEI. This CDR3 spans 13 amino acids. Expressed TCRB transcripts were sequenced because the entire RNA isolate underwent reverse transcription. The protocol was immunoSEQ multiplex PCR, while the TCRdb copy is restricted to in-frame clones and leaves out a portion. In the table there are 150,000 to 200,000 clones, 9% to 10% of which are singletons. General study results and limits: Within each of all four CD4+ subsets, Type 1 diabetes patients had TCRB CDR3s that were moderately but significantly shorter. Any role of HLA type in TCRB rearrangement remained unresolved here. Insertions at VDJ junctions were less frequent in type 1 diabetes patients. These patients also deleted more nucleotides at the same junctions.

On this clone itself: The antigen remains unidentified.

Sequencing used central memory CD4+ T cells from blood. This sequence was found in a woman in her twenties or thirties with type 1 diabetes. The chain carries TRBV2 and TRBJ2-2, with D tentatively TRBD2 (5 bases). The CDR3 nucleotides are TGTGCCAGCAGCTCGAGGGCTTTTGGGGAGCTGTTTTTT. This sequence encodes CASSSRAFGELFF.